This T cell receptor beta chain was recovered during a study of T cells in Graves' hyperthyroidism and ophthalmopathy. Study as a whole: Pretreatment peripheral blood was obtained at initial diagnosis.

This clonotype was recorded at least ten times. Researchers took RNA transcripts and amplified the TCR beta CDR3 regions from them. The primer set for the first-round RT-PCR of the TCR CDR3 was HTBI. TCRdb re-analysed the multiplex PCR reads in MiXCR, keeping a single row per CDR3 protein. The table shows roughly 360,000 distinct CDR3 sequences, with roughly 14% occurring only once. Between the trimmed V and J ends, which lost 7 bases and 6 bases, there was a span of 13 bases. This CDR3 region has 12 residues. CDR1 and CDR2 from the germline V gene are WNHNN and SYGVQD (reference sequence). Sequencing used blood. The chain has TRBV10-1 and TRBJ2-7; no definite D call. This sequence was found in a man under 40 with Graves' hyperthyroidism that later progressed to Graves' ophthalmopathy. In DNA, the CDR3 is TGCGCCAGCAAACCCTCCAGACCCGAGCAGTACTTC. Encoded protein: CASKPSRPEQYF.